The 22 T cell receptor beta chains reported below all come from one sample, sequenced in a study of cytotoxic CD8 clonotypes in ibrutinib-treated CLL. Assay: immunoSEQ multiplex PCR; the TCRdb copy retains only in-frame clones and omits some. Counted here are around 60,000 clones, over 60% occurring once; the ten biggest clones make up 35% to 55%. The sample consisted of PBMCs, taken after 12 months of ibrutinib treatment. These receptors came from a human donor with chronic lymphocytic leukemia.

The CDR3 loop is CASSLSGATDTQYF. In DNA, the CDR3 is TGTGCCAGCAGTTTATCGGGGGCGACAGATACGCAGTATTTT. This sequence joins TRBV27 and TRBJ2-3; TRBD1 is a possible D gene (6 bases). The V gene's germline CDR1 is MNHEY and CDR2 SMNVEV (reference sequence). The CDR3 spans 14 residues. V lost 0 bases and J 3 bases, leaving 7 bases between the germline ends.

The genes are TRBV6-6 and TRBJ2-1; 12 nucleotides line up with TRBD2. The germline V gene encodes CDR1 MNHNY and CDR2 SVGAGI (reference sequence). There are 16 residues in the CDR3. With 5 bases clipped from V and 5 bases from J, the junction kept 7 bases outside the gene matches. CDR3 sequence (DNA): TGTGCCAGCAGTAGACTAGCGGGAGAGCATCACAATGAGCAGTTCTTC. Translating gives CASSRLAGEHHNEQFF.

The chain carries TRBV28 and TRBJ2-1, with 12 nucleotides matching TRBD2. The V gene's germline CDR1 is MDHEN and CDR2 SYDVKM. The CDR3 loop spans 16 amino acids. J lost 4 bases, V lost 5 bases, and 6 bases had no gene match. The CDR3 region is CASSRLAGVRYNEQFF. CDR3 DNA: TGTGCCAGCAGTCGACTAGCGGGAGTCCGGTACAATGAGCAGTTCTTC.

The chain employs TRBV11-1 and TRBJ1-1; D unclear. Germline CDR1 reads SGHAT; CDR2 reads FQDESV (reference sequence). The CDR3 spans 13 residues. Trimming cost V 2 bases and J 4 bases, with 8 bases left between them. The CDR3 region has the DNA TGTGCCAGCAGCTTATCGAGGACCACTGAAGCTTTCTTT. This sequence encodes CASSLSRTTEAFF.

The V call is TRBV15, the J call TRBJ2-7; a weak D match, TRBD1 (6 bases). Looked up from germline, CDR1 is LNHNV and CDR2 is YYDKDF (reference sequence). This CDR3 contains 14 residues. V shed 3 bases and J shed 4 bases, with 13 bases lying between them. This CDR3 reads CATSSHREPYEQYF. CDR3 nucleotide sequence: TGTGCCACCAGCAGCCACAGGGAGCCGTACGAGCAGTACTTC.

The V call is TRBV9, the J call TRBJ2-7; D unresolved. The CDR3 spans 15 residues. Per the germline V gene, CDR1 is SGDLS and CDR2 is YYNGEE. The V and J ends lost 0 bases and 1 base respectively, with 11 bases between them. The CDR3 is CASSVEARPSYEQYF. CDR3 in DNA: TGTGCCAGCAGCGTAGAGGCCAGGCCTTCCTACGAGCAGTACTTC. Variable domain in full (rest from reference TRBV9 and TRBJ2-7): DSGVTQTPKHLITATGQRVTLRCSPRSGDLSVYWYQQSLDQGLQFLIQYYNGEERAKGNILERFSAQQFPDLHSELNLSSLELGDSALYFCASSVEARPSYEQYFGPGTRLTVT.

The CDR3 spells CASSLGRTNYGYTF. The CDR3 DNA reads as TGTGCCAGCAGCTTGGGGCGGACGAACTATGGCTACACCTTC. This chain connects TRBV5-6 to TRBJ1-2; D uncertain. Germline CDR1 SGHDT, CDR2 YYEEEE. This CDR3 region has 14 residues. V lost 0 bases, J lost 2 bases, and 8 bases lay in between.

CDR3 bases: TGTGCCAGCAGTTTACTAGGGACAGGGGCTCGCGAGCAGTACTTC. It translates to CASSLLGTGAREQYF. The rearrangement links TRBV27 to TRBJ2-7, with 10 bases identical to TRBD1. CDR3 length: 15 amino acids. V dropped 2 bases and J dropped 6; count of bases not matched to a gene: 7. Germline CDR1 is MNHEY and CDR2 is SMNVEV (reference sequence).

This sequence joins TRBV2 and TRBJ2-5; D may be TRBD1 or TRBD2 (5 bases each). In germline, CDR1 is SNHLY, CDR2 FYNNEI. V shed 3 bases and J shed 5 bases, with 13 bases lying between them. The CDR3 has 14 amino acids. CDR3 in DNA: TGTGCCAGCAGTGAGGGGGTGAGGGGCGAGACCCAGTACTTC. It encodes CASSEGVRGETQYF.

This clone has a single count. This chain connects TRBV18 to TRBJ2-7, with unresolved D. CDR3 length: 15 residues. V was cut by 3 bases and J by 0 bases, with 12 bases left in between. The germline V gene has CDR1 KGHSH and CDR2 LQKENI. As DNA, the CDR3 is TGTGCCAGCTCACCCGTAGATAGGAGCTCCTACGAGCAGTACTTC. Its translation is CASSPVDRSSYEQYF. Full variable domain (remainder filled in from reference TRBV18 and TRBJ2-7): NAGVMQNPRHLVRRRGQEARLRCSPMKGHSHVYWYRQLPEEGLKFMVYLQKENIIDESGMPKERFSAEFPKEGPSILRIQQVVRGDSAAYFCASSPVDRSSYEQYFGPGTRLTVT.

This clone came up once. The genes are TRBV30 and TRBJ1-2; D not certain. The CDR3 covers 14 residues. The V end was cut by 2 bases, the J end by 0 bases, with 10 bases between. CDR1 is GTSNPN, CDR2 SVGIG, per germline (reference sequence). The CDR3 DNA is TGTGCCTGGAGTAAGGGCGCTGCTAACTATGGCTACACCTTC. Protein: CAWSKGAANYGYTF.

V is TRBV5-1 and J is TRBJ2-1; TRBD1 matches 11 bases. Losses at the gene ends were 4 bases for V and 4 bases for J; bases not matched to a gene: 4. The CDR3 is 15 residues long. CDR1 is SGHRS, CDR2 YFSETQ, per germline. DNA for the CDR3: TGCGCCAGCAGCCTGGACAGGGGGCGGTACAATGAGCAGTTCTTC. This gives the protein CASSLDRGRYNEQFF. Supplemented by reference TRBV5-1 and TRBJ2-1, the full variable domain reads KAGVTQTPRYLIKTRGQQVTLSCSPISGHRSVSWYQQTPGQGLQFLFEYFSETQRNKGNFPGRFSGRQFSNSRSEMNVSTLELGDSALYLCASSLDRGRYNEQFFGPGTRLTVL.

The gene calls are TRBV7-6 and TRBJ2-5; D unresolved. The germline CDR1 and CDR2 sequences are SGHVS and FNYEAQ. V lost 1 base to trimming and J lost 1 base, with 7 bases between them. The CDR3 extends over 14 amino acids. This CDR3 reads CASSLGLRQETQYF. The CDR3 region has the DNA TGTGCCAGCAGCTTAGGATTGCGCCAAGAGACCCAGTACTTC.

The chain carries TRBV4-1 and TRBJ2-3, with a weak D call TRBD2 (5 bases). The germline V gene encodes CDR1 MGHRA and CDR2 YSYEKL. Trimming took 0 bases from V and 3 from J, leaving 10 bases between them. The CDR3 spans 15 residues. The DNA of the CDR3 is TGCGCCAGCAGCCAAGATCGAACTAGGACAGATACGCAGTATTTT. Translating gives CASSQDRTRTDTQYF.

This clone has more than one count but fewer than ten. V usage is TRBV7-3 and J usage is TRBJ2-7; 8 positions agree with TRBD1. Germline CDR1 SGHTA, CDR2 FQGTGA. CDR3 size: 13 residues. V dropped 5 bases and J dropped 3; count of bases not matched to a gene: 3. The CDR3 nucleotides are TGTGCCAGCAGCCAAGACAGGGGCTACGAGCAGTACTTC. This gives the protein CASSQDRGYEQYF.

The rearrangement joins TRBV27 to TRBJ1-5, with D maybe TRBD1 (5 bases). Germline CDR1 and CDR2: MNHEY and SMNVEV (reference sequence). V shed 3 bases and J shed 6 bases, with 15 bases lying between them. The CDR3 consists of 15 residues. CDR3 DNA: TGTGCCAGCAGTTTCGGGGGAGGGAACGGTCAGCCCCAGCATTTT. Protein product: CASSFGGGNGQPQHF.

Concerning this clone itself: The same CDR3 arises from other DNA sequences in this sample as well. This chain links TRBV18 with TRBJ1-1; the D gene is possibly TRBD1 (5 bases). In germline, CDR1 is KGHSH, CDR2 LQKENI. Trimming left V 3 bases short and J 4 bases short, with 9 bases between. The CDR3 length is 13 residues. Here the CDR3 DNA reads TGTGCCAGCTCACCGGCAGGGTCCACTGAAGCTTTCTTT. It translates to CASSPAGSTEAFF. The entire variable domain, with the rest obtained from reference TRBV18 and TRBJ1-1, is as follows: NAGVMQNPRHLVRRRGQEARLRCSPMKGHSHVYWYRQLPEEGLKFMVYLQKENIIDESGMPKERFSAEFPKEGPSILRIQQVVRGDSAAYFCASSPAGSTEAFFGQGTRLTVV.

This chain connects TRBV9 to TRBJ2-7; perhaps TRBD1 as D (6 bases). The germline CDR1 and CDR2 sequences are SGDLS and YYNGEE. The V end lost 0 bases, the J end lost 5 bases, and 15 bases lay between the germline ends. The CDR3 has 15 amino acids. The CDR3 bases are TGTGCCAGCAGCGTAGGTCACAGGGAAATGGACGAGCAGTACTTC. It is translated as CASSVGHREMDEQYF.

The sample holds a few counts of this clone. This chain links TRBV5-1 with TRBJ2-3; D remains unclear. The germline V gene has CDR1 SGHRS and CDR2 YFSETQ. CDR3 length: 12 residues. The V and J ends lost 4 bases and 6 bases respectively, with 9 bases between them. CDR3: CASSLTTDTQYF. Here the CDR3 DNA reads TGCGCCAGCAGCCTAACAACGGATACGCAGTATTTT.

This clone has just one count. This chain uses TRBV7-2 with TRBJ1-2, with 7 bases lining up with TRBD1. Losses at the gene ends were 5 bases for V and 1 base for J; bases not matched to a gene: 7. From germline, CDR1 is SGHTA and CDR2 FQGNSA. The length of the CDR3 is 15 residues. The CDR3 bases are TGTGCCAGCAGCCCGGGACAGACTTTTAACTATGGCTACACCTTC. Its protein is CASSPGQTFNYGYTF.

The chain joins TRBV5-1 to TRBJ2-5, with 8 bases matching TRBD1. The V and J ends lost 4 bases and 5 bases, in that order; junction bases with no gene match: 7. The CDR3 has 14 residues. CDR1 and CDR2 from the germline V gene are SGHRS and YFSETQ. The DNA for the CDR3 is TGCGCCAGCAGCGTCGGGACAGGCGAGGAGACCCAGTACTTC. Translating it yields CASSVGTGEETQYF.

The chain combines TRBV7-9 with TRBJ2-7; 8 bases line up with TRBD2. This CDR3 has 13 residues. The trim removed 2 bases at V and 6 bases at J, leaving 3 bases unmatched. The germline CDR1 and CDR2 sequences are SEHNR and FQNEAQ (reference sequence). The CDR3 protein is CASSLREGSEQYF. CDR3 DNA: TGTGCCAGCAGCTTACGGGAGGGCTCCGAGCAGTACTTC.